This T cell receptor (beta chain) is drawn from a study of radiation and T cells in renal cell carcinoma. Assay: immunoSEQ multiplex PCR; the TCRdb copy retains only in-frame clones and omits some. The profile covers more than 120,000 clones, with 70% to 90% appearing a single time and around 17% taken by the ten largest. Trimming removed 5 bases from V and 0 bases from J; junction bases left unmatched: 18. Germline CDR1 and CDR2: LGHNA and YSLEER. The CDR3 spans 20 residues. Documented time point: blood 4 weeks post-SBRT, at nephrectomy. The treatment was: 15 Gy SBRT to primary tumor, nephrectomy 4 weeks later. Clear cell pathology was present in this patient's renal cell carcinoma.

The specimen was blood, collected from a patient whose treatment included radiotherapy and nephrectomy. This chain uses TRBV4-3 with TRBJ1-4; TRBD1 aligns across 7 bases. The receptor was derived from a woman aged 50 to 60 with renal cell carcinoma. This CDR3 is CASSSYTRQGPFATNEKLFF. CDR3 sequence (DNA): TGCGCCAGCAGCTCCTACACTCGACAGGGTCCCTTTGCAACTAATGAAAAACTGTTTTTT.